The clone carrying this TCR beta chain was seen more than once but under ten times. Its antigen is undetermined. MiXCR, run by TCRdb on the 5' RACE reads, gives a single entry per CDR3 protein. The sample shows under 400,000 distinct CDR3 sequences, around 12% of them seen only once. These data come from a study of T cells after yellow fever vaccination. Broader study findings: Abundant clonotypes (contaminants from the bulk population) could be present in FACS-sorted repertoires. Clonotypes appearing in both CD4 and CD8 compartments existed, and their share was small. It was a weaker secondary response, yet one that peaked faster, at day 5 versus 15. Subsequent booster samples again held most clones from primary vaccination (96% CD4, 88% CD8).

The germline V gene has CDR1 SGHDT and CDR2 YYEEEE. Losses at the gene ends were 3 bases for V and 8 bases for J; bases not matched to a gene: 3. The CDR3 runs 14 residues. This TCR came from a man aged 18 to 30 who received the YFV17D yellow fever vaccine. The material sequenced was CD4+ T cells sorted from PBMCs, taken 15 days after the yellow fever booster vaccination. This sequence joins TRBV5-6 and TRBJ1-6; TRBD1 aligns across 9 bases. The CDR3 spells CASSWGQGDSPLHF. The CDR3 DNA is TGTGCCAGCAGCTGGGGACAGGGCGATTCACCCCTCCACTTT.